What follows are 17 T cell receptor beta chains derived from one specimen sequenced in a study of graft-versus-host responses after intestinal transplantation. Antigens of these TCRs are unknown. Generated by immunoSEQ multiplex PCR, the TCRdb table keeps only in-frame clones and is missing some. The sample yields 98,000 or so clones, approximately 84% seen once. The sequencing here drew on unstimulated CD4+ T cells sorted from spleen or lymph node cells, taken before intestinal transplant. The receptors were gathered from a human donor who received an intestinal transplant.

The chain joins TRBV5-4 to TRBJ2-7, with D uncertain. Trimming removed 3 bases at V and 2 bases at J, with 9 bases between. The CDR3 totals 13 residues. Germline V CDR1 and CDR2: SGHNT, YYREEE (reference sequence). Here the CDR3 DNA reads TGTGCCAGCAGCTCTCAATTCCCCTACGAGCAGTACTTC. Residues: CASSSQFPYEQYF.

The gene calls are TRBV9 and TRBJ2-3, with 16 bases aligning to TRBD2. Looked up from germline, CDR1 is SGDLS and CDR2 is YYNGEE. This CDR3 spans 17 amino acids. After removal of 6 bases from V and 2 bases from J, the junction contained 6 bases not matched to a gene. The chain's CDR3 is CASTPGLAGGSTDTQYF. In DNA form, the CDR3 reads TGTGCCAGCACCCCGGGACTAGCGGGAGGGTCCACAGATACGCAGTATTTT.

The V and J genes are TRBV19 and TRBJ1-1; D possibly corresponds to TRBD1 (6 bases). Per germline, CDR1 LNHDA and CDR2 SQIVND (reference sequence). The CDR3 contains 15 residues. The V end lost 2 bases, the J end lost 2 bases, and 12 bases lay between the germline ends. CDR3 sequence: CASSITPGHNTEAFF. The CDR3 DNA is TGTGCCAGTAGTATAACGCCGGGACACAACACTGAAGCTTTCTTT. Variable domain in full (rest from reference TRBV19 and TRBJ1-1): DGGITQSPKYLFRKEGQNVTLSCEQNLNHDAMYWYRQDPGQGLRLIYYSQIVNDFQKGDIAEGYSVSREKKESFPLTVTSAQKNPTAFYLCASSITPGHNTEAFFGQGTRLTVV.

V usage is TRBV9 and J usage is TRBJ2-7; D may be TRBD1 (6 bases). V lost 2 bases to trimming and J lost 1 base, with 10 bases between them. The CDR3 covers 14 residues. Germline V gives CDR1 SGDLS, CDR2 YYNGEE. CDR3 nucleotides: TGTGCCAGCAGCGTCGGGACACAATCCTACGAGCAGTACTTC. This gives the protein CASSVGTQSYEQYF.

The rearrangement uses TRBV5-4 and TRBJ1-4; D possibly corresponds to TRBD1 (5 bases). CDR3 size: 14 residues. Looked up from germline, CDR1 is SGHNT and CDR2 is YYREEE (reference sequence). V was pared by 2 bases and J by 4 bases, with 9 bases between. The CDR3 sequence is CASSLTGNNEKLFF. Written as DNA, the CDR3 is TGTGCCAGCAGCTTAACAGGAAATAATGAAAAACTGTTTTTT.

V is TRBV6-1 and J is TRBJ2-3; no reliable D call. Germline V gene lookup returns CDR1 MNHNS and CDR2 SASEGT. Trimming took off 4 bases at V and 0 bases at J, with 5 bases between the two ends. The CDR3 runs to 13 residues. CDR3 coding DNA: TGTGCCAGCAGTGGCGACAGCACAGATACGCAGTATTTT. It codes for CASSGDSTDTQYF.

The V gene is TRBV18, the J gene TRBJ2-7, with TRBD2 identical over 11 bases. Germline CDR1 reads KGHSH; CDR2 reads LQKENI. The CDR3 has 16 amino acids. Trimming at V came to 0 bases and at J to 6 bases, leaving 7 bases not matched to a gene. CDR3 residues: CASSPPLAGGRAEQYF. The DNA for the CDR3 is TGTGCCAGCTCACCACCGCTAGCGGGGGGCCGGGCCGAGCAGTACTTC.

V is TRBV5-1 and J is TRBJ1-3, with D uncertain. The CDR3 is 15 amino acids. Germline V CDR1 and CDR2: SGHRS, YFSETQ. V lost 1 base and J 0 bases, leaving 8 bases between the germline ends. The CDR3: CASSLSVSSGNTIYF. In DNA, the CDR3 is TGCGCCAGCAGCTTGTCCGTGAGCTCTGGAAACACCATATATTTT.

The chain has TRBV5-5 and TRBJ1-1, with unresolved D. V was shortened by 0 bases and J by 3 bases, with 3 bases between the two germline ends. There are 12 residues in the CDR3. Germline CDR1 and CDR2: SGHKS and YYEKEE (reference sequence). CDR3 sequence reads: CASSLGYTEAFF. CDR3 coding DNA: TGTGCCAGCAGCTTGGGTTACACTGAAGCTTTCTTT.

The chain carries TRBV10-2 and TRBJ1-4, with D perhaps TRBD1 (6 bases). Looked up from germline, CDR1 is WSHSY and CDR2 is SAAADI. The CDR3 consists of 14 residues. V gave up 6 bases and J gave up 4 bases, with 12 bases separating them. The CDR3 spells CASRKQGVNEKLFF. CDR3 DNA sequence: TGCGCCAGCAGGAAACAGGGAGTTAATGAAAAACTGTTTTTT.

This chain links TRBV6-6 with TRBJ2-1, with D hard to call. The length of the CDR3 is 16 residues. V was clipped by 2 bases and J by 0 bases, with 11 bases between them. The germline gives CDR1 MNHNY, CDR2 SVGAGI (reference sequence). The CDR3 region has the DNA TGTGCCAGCAGTTACGACTTACCCAGCTCCTACAATGAGCAGTTCTTC. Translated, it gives CASSYDLPSSYNEQFF.

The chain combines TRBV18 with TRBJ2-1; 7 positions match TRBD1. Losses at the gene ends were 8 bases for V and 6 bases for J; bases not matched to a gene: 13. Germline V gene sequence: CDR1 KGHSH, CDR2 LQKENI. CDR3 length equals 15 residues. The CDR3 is CASVTGTASTNEQFF. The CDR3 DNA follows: TGTGCCAGCGTTACCGGGACAGCCTCGACCAATGAGCAGTTCTTC.

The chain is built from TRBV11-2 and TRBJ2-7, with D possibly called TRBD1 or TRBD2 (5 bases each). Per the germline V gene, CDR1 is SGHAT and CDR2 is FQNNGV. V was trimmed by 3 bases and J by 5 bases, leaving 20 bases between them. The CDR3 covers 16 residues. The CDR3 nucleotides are TGTGCCAGCAGCTTTGATGAGGGTCGCCGGGGCAACGAGCAGTACTTC. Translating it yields CASSFDEGRRGNEQYF. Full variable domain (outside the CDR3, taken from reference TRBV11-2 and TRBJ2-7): EAGVAQSPRYKIIEKRQSVAFWCNPISGHATLYWYQQILGQGPKLLIQFQNNGVVDDSQLPKDRFSAERLKGVDSTLKIQPAKLEDSAVYLCASSFDEGRRGNEQYFGPGTRLTVT.

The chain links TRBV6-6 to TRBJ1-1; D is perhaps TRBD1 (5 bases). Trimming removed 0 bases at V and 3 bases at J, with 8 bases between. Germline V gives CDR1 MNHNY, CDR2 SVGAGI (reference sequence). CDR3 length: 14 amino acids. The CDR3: CASSYSVGDTEAFF. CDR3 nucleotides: TGTGCCAGCAGTTACTCCGTGGGGGACACTGAAGCTTTCTTT.

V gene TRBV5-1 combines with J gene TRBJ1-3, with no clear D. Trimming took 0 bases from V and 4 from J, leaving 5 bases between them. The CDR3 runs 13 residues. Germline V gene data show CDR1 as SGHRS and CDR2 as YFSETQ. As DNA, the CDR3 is TGCGCCAGCAGCTTGGAAGCGGGAAACACCATATATTTT. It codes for CASSLEAGNTIYF.

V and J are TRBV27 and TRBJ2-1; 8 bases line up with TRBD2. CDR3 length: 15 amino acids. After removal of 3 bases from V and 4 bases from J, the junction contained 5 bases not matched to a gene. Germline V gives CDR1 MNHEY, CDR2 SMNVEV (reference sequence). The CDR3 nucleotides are TGTGCCAGCAGTTTTCCGGGAGGGGGGTACAATGAGCAGTTCTTC. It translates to CASSFPGGGYNEQFF.

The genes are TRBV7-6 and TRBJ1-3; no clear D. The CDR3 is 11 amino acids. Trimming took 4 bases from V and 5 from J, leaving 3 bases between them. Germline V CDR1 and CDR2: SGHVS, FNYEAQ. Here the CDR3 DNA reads TGTGCCAGCAGCTCCAGAAACACCATATATTTT. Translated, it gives CASSSRNTIYF.